A selection of T cell receptor beta chains follows, all from one sample in a study of cytomegalovirus exposure and HLA in healthy donors. Using immunoSEQ multiplex PCR, the repertoire was profiled, and TCRdb retains in-frame clones only, with some absent. The sample consists of hundreds of thousands of clones, over 80% of them appearing once. The sample was PBMCs. The receptors here all came from a boy younger than 10 in good health and CMV-seronegative. Each CDR3 is given with its conserved first and last residue. Each record gives: V gene, J gene, CDR3 protein.

v_call: TRBV7-9; j_call: TRBJ2-3; cdr3_aa: CASSPQGGSTDTQYF
v_call: TRBV19; j_call: TRBJ1-5; cdr3_aa: CASSIGPTGGAGQPQHF
v_call: TRBV30; j_call: TRBJ2-7; cdr3_aa: CASTPNRDRGREQYF
v_call: TRBV6-5; j_call: TRBJ1-3; cdr3_aa: CASSYSGGLSGNTIYF
v_call: TRBV6-5; j_call: TRBJ1-2; cdr3_aa: CASSSGGRGYTF
v_call: TRBV19; j_call: TRBJ2-3; cdr3_aa: CASSSRTSGRVTDTQYF
v_call: TRBV6-5; j_call: TRBJ1-6; cdr3_aa: CASSYLRQHNSPLHF
v_call: TRBV25-1; j_call: TRBJ2-4; cdr3_aa: CASSGRDSLSLAKNIQYF
v_call: TRBV25-1; j_call: TRBJ1-2; cdr3_aa: CASRGGQGAIPYGYTF
v_call: TRBV7-9; j_call: TRBJ2-1; cdr3_aa: CASGIAGVEGDEQFF
v_call: TRBV4-2; j_call: TRBJ2-3; cdr3_aa: CASSQESGRLAGVPDTQYF
v_call: TRBV4-2; j_call: TRBJ1-2; cdr3_aa: CASSQDARSNYGYTF
v_call: TRBV29-1; j_call: TRBJ2-7; cdr3_aa: CSVRQTSSYEQYF
v_call: TRBV5-6; j_call: TRBJ2-5; cdr3_aa: CASSLMSGDEQETQYF
v_call: TRBV30; j_call: TRBJ1-1; cdr3_aa: CAWIFAGNTEAFF
v_call: TRBV5-5; j_call: TRBJ2-5; cdr3_aa: CASSLSKIYQETQYF
v_call: TRBV5-8; j_call: TRBJ2-1; cdr3_aa: CASSTGQGVGNEQFF
v_call: TRBV30; j_call: TRBJ1-5; cdr3_aa: CAWSQGVEQPQHF